Presented here are 14 T cell receptor beta chains from one specimen sequenced in a study of Graves' ophthalmopathy and Graves' hyperthyroidism. Researchers took RNA transcripts and amplified TCR beta CDR3 regions from them. The first round was an RT-PCR with HTBI primers, and the second round was a multiplex PCR. TCRdb fed the multiplex PCR reads into MiXCR, producing one record per CDR3 protein. The sample has about 220,000 distinct CDR3 sequences, roughly 21% seen once. The sequenced sample consisted of peripheral blood. All receptors come from a woman aged 45-65 years with Graves' ophthalmopathy.

Concerning this clonotype itself: At one end, the junction sequence differs from germline, possibly due to a read error. The chain uses TRBV3-1 and TRBJ2-7; 10 nucleotides agree with TRBD2. Germline values: CDR1 LGHDT, CDR2 YNNKEL (reference sequence). The CDR3 spans 14 residues. The CDR3 DNA sequence: TGTGCCAGCAGCCGGACTAGCGGAACCTACAAGCAGTACTTC. It specifies CASSRTSGTYKQYF.

This clonotype was found a few times. The V and J genes are TRBV5-1 and TRBJ2-5; TRBD2 matches at 13 bases. With 3 bases clipped from V and 5 bases from J, the junction kept 22 bases outside the gene matches. The CDR3 extends over 21 amino acids. Germline CDR1 reads SGHRS; CDR2 reads YFSETQ. CDR3 DNA sequence: TGCGCCAGCAGCTACCGTGGACTAGCGGGAGTTTTAACGGGGGTTCTGGAGACCCAGTACTTC. Encoded protein: CASSYRGLAGVLTGVLETQYF. The full variable domain, completed using reference TRBV5-1 and TRBJ2-5, is KAGVTQTPRYLIKTRGQQVTLSCSPISGHRSVSWYQQTPGQGLQFLFEYFSETQRNKGNFPGRFSGRQFSNSRSEMNVSTLELGDSALYLCASSYRGLAGVLTGVLETQYFGPGTRLLVL.

There are many counts of this clonotype. The genes are TRBV12-3 or TRBV12-4 and TRBJ1-2, with D uncertain. Trimming took off 11 bases at V and 3 bases at J, with 13 bases between the two ends. CDR3 length: 12 amino acids. The DNA for the CDR3 is TGTGCCGCTGGAGGCGCTTACTATGGCTACACCTTC. It codes for CAAGGAYYGYTF.

The chain couples TRBV7-6 to TRBJ2-5, with D perhaps assigned TRBD1 or TRBD2 (6 bases each). Germline assignment: CDR1 SGHVS and CDR2 FNYEAQ. The CDR3 is made up of 14 amino acids. V was pared by 3 bases and J by 4 bases, with 12 bases between. This chain's CDR3 is CASSFLGGAETQYF. The CDR3 DNA sequence: TGTGCCAGCAGCTTTTTGGGGGGCGCAGAGACCCAGTACTTC.

The rearrangement joins TRBV6-2 or TRBV6-3 to TRBJ1-5, with 10 bases aligning to TRBD1. J gave up 4 bases and V 5 bases, and 8 bases lay outside the gene matches. Germline values: CDR1 MNHEY, CDR2 SVGEGT. CDR3 size: 16 residues. Here the CDR3 DNA reads TGTGCCAGCAGTCCTCCGGGACAGGGGATAAATCAGCCCCAGCATTTT. It translates to CASSPPGQGINQPQHF.

This clonotype has ten or more counts. The chain has TRBV29-1 and TRBJ1-2; 8 bases align to TRBD1. V dropped 7 bases and J dropped 3; count of bases not matched to a gene: 7. The CDR3 length is 13 residues. In germline, CDR1 is SQVTM, CDR2 ANQGSEA. CDR3 sequence reads: CSAGPGGYYGYTF. The CDR3 nucleotides read TGCAGCGCTGGCCCAGGGGGCTACTATGGCTACACCTTC.

At least ten counts were recorded for this clonotype. The V and J genes are TRBV5-6 and TRBJ2-7; 13 bases align to TRBD2. The germline gives CDR1 SGHDT, CDR2 YYEEEE. The V segment lost 4 bases and the J segment 0 bases; nucleotides outside the gene matches: 7. The CDR3 contains 17 residues. The CDR3 loop reads CASSRGTSGVVSYEQYF. For the CDR3, the DNA is TGTGCCAGCAGCCGAGGGACTAGCGGGGTAGTCTCCTACGAGCAGTACTTC.

This clonotype was detected many times. The chain employs TRBV29-1 and TRBJ2-5; 7 bases map to TRBD1. CDR1 is SQVTM, CDR2 ANQGSEA, per germline. The CDR3 covers 10 residues. Losses at the gene ends were 2 bases for V and 11 bases for J; bases not matched to a gene: 2. The CDR3 DNA sequence: TGCAGCGTTGAATCAGGGGGTCAGTACTTC. This codes for CSVESGGQYF.

This clonotype was observed at least ten times. The gene calls are TRBV19 and TRBJ2-7; 9 bases match TRBD2. This CDR3 is 14 amino acids long. Trimming took 3 bases from V and 2 from J; bases not matched to a gene: 2. Germline assignment: CDR1 LNHDA and CDR2 SQIVND (reference sequence). CDR3 sequence (DNA): TGTGCCAGTAGTATGCTAGCGGGGACCTACGAGCAGTACTTC. Amino acid sequence: CASSMLAGTYEQYF. Combining the CDR3 with reference TRBV19 and TRBJ2-7 gives the whole variable domain DGGITQSPKYLFRKEGQNVTLSCEQNLNHDAMYWYRQDPGQGLRLIYYSQIVNDFQKGDIAEGYSVSREKKESFPLTVTSAQKNPTAFYLCASSMLAGTYEQYFGPGTRLTVT.

This clonotype has a count of ten or more. The V call is TRBV2, the J call TRBJ2-7, with unresolved D. Germline V gene lookup returns CDR1 SNHLY and CDR2 FYNNEI. The CDR3 covers 12 residues. With 8 bases removed from V and 7 bases from J, the gap between germline ends came to 15 bases. CDR3: CASLSVLFEQYF. CDR3 bases: TGTGCCAGCCTATCGGTTTTATTTGAGCAGTACTTC.

This clonotype has ten or more counts. J is TRBJ1-1 and V is TRBV5-1, with no clear D. The germline CDR1 and CDR2 sequences are SGHRS and YFSETQ. V shed 1 base and J shed 0 bases, with 7 bases lying between them. This CDR3 region has 14 residues. CDR3 loop: CASSLSDMNTEAFF. In nucleotides, the CDR3 is TGCGCCAGCAGCTTGTCCGACATGAACACTGAAGCTTTCTTT.

This clonotype showed up many times. This chain joins TRBV12-3 or TRBV12-4 and TRBJ1-2; a weak D match, TRBD1 (6 bases). V was cut by 7 bases and J by 8 bases, with 23 bases left in between. The CDR3 sequence is 15 residues long. DNA for the CDR3: TGTGCCAGCATCGCGCCTGGGGGCGCTTTTTACGGCTACACCTTC. This gives the protein CASIAPGGAFYGYTF.

This clonotype was counted many times. The chain links TRBV20-1 to TRBJ2-5; no reliable D call. The CDR3 consists of 12 residues. V shed 3 bases and J shed 2 bases, with 7 bases lying between them. Germline CDR1 DFQATT, CDR2 SNEGSKA (reference sequence). The CDR3, as DNA: TGCAGTGCTAGCCGGATTCAAGAGACCCAGTACTTC. It codes for CSASRIQETQYF.

This clonotype was recorded many times. The chain links TRBV6-5 to TRBJ1-1; D ambiguous. The V and J ends lost 4 bases and 1 base respectively, with 4 bases between them. The length of the CDR3 is 12 residues. The V gene's germline CDR1 is MNHEY and CDR2 SVGAGI. The CDR3 sequence: CASSFKNTEAFF. The CDR3 DNA is TGTGCCAGCAGTTTTAAGAACACTGAAGCTTTCTTT.